A selection of T cell receptor beta chains follows, all from one sample in a study of CD8 T cells in Susac syndrome. TCRdb redid the calling of the immunoSEQ multiplex PCR reads with MiXCR, one entry per CDR3 protein. Of some 300,000 distinct CDR3 sequences listed, about 91% are singletons. Sequencing input: CD8+ T cells from PBMCs. The receptors were sampled from a human donor with multiple sclerosis. CDR3s include the opening cysteine and the closing phenylalanine or tryptophan. Fields, in order: V gene, D gene, J gene, clone size, CDR3 DNA, CDR3 protein. The D gene is left open where the match is weak. Clone size is stated in some rows and not others, as once, few, many or a class when expanded.

TRBV12-3/TRBV12-4	TRBD2	TRBJ2-1	NA	TGTGCCAGCAGGGGACTAGCTGGGAATGAGCAGTTCTTC	CASRGLAGNEQFF
TRBV30	NA	TRBJ2-2	NA	TGTGCCTGGACCGGCACCGGGGAGCTGTTTTTT	CAWTGTGELFF
TRBV11-3	TRBD2	TRBJ2-3	NA	TGTGCCAGCAGTCCCGGGACTAGCGGGACCGAAGCAGATACGCAGTATTTT	CASSPGTSGTEADTQYF
TRBV2	NA	TRBJ1-3	NA	TGTGCCAGCAGTTACCCAGGGGACTCTGGAAACACCATATATTTT	CASSYPGDSGNTIYF
TRBV20-1	NA	TRBJ2-1	NA	TGCAGTGCTTTGGGCTTGGGGGCCACCACCTACAATGAGCAGTTCTTC	CSALGLGATTYNEQFF
TRBV30	NA	TRBJ2-7	NA	TGTGCCTGGAGTGCAGGGACTTCCTACGAGCAGTACTTC	CAWSAGTSYEQYF
TRBV10-3	TRBD1	TRBJ2-7	NA	TGTGCCATCAGTGACCCTGGACAGGAAAAAGGCCGGGTCGAGCAGTACTTC	CAISDPGQEKGRVEQYF
TRBV4-2	NA	TRBJ2-4	NA	TGTGCCAGCAGCCTAGGAAATCGCAAAGCCAAAAACATTCAGTACTTC	CASSLGNRKAKNIQYF
TRBV6-6	NA	TRBJ2-4	NA	TGTGCCAGCAGGCCTTCCCGAGTGTCAAAAAACATTCAGTACTTC	CASRPSRVSKNIQYF
TRBV7-2	TRBD1	TRBJ1-6	NA	TGTGCCAGCAGCTTCACAAGGACAGGCGGCTATAATTCACCCCTCCACTTT	CASSFTRTGGYNSPLHF
TRBV10-3	NA	TRBJ2-7	NA	TGTGCCATCAGTGACCCCTCTGGGGATTCCGAGCAGTACTTC	CAISDPSGDSEQYF
TRBV7-2	NA	TRBJ2-1	NA	TGTGCCAGCAGCTTAGCCGGGGCCGGGCCCCTCTCCTACAATGAGCAGTTCTTC	CASSLAGAGPLSYNEQFF
TRBV19	TRBD1	TRBJ2-2	NA	TGTGCCAGTAGTTTAACAGGGGAGAACACCGGGGAGCTGTTTTTT	CASSLTGENTGELFF
TRBV5-1	NA	TRBJ1-5	NA	TGCGCCAGCAGCTTGTCAGGGGGCAATCAGCCCCAGCATTTT	CASSLSGGNQPQHF
TRBV24-1	NA	TRBJ2-1	NA	TGTGCCACCAGTGATTTGCCGGCCAGGGGCGGCTACAATGAGCAGTTCTTC	CATSDLPARGGYNEQFF
TRBV12-3/TRBV12-4	TRBD2	TRBJ2-3	NA	TGTGCCAGCACTAGCGGACTAAGCACAGATACGCAGTATTTT	CASTSGLSTDTQYF
TRBV9	TRBD2	TRBJ2-1	NA	TGTGCCAGCAGCGGCCTCGGGAGGAGCTCCTACAATGAGCAGTTCTTC	CASSGLGRSSYNEQFF
TRBV7-2	NA	TRBJ1-5	NA	TGTGCCAGCAGCGTTTGGGGGCCAAATCAGCCCCAGCATTTT	CASSVWGPNQPQHF
TRBV18	NA	TRBJ2-1	once	TGTGCCAGCTCACCACCTGGAGGGGGGGGCTCCTACGATGAGCAGTTCTTC	CASSPPGGGGSYDEQFF
TRBV24-1	NA	TRBJ2-6	NA	TGTGCCACCAGTGATTTGGAGGGGGCTGGGGCCAACGTCCTGACTTTC	CATSDLEGAGANVLTF
TRBV7-8	TRBD1	TRBJ2-7	few	TGTGCCAGCAGCGTGGGACAGGGGGGGTACGAGCAGTACTTC	CASSVGQGGYEQYF
TRBV4-1	TRBD2	TRBJ2-1	NA	TGCGCCGCGGGGGGACTACTTCACAATGAGCAGTTCTTC	CAAGGLLHNEQFF
TRBV19	TRBD2	TRBJ2-1	NA	TGTGCCAGTAGCCCGACTAGCGGGAGGGTTTACAATGAGCAGTTCTTC	CASSPTSGRVYNEQFF
TRBV4-1	NA	TRBJ2-2	NA	TGCGCCAGCAGCCAAGAGGAAAGTAGCGACACCGGGGAGCTGTTTTTT	CASSQEESSDTGELFF
TRBV3-1	TRBD1	TRBJ2-7	once	TGTGCCAGCAGCCAAGGTTTGGACAGGGGCTTGAGCGAGCAGTACTTC	CASSQGLDRGLSEQYF
TRBV10-3	TRBD1	TRBJ2-1	NA	TGTGCCATCAGCGGACAGGGGATCGATGAGCAGTTCTTC	CAISGQGIDEQFF
TRBV27	NA	TRBJ2-7	NA	TGTGCCAGCAGTTTATCGATAGGGGCTACCCACGAGCAGTACTTC	CASSLSIGATHEQYF
TRBV2	TRBD2	TRBJ2-7	NA	TGTGCCAGCAGTGAACCAGACCGCGGTAGCGGGAGCTCCTACGAGCAGTACTTC	CASSEPDRGSGSSYEQYF
TRBV7-9	TRBD2	TRBJ2-7	NA	TGTGCCAGCAGCTCCTCCTTACTAGCGGGGGACGAGCAGTACTTC	CASSSSLLAGDEQYF
TRBV5-4	NA	TRBJ2-5	NA	TGTGCCAGCAGCTCACAGGGTTCAGAGACCCAGTACTTC	CASSSQGSETQYF
TRBV6-1	NA	TRBJ2-1	NA	TGTGCCAGCAGTGAAGAAGCAGGGAACTTATACAATGAGCAGTTCTTC	CASSEEAGNLYNEQFF
TRBV6-5	NA	TRBJ2-3	many	TGTGCCAGCAGTTACTCCTCCACAGATACGCAGTATTTT	CASSYSSTDTQYF
TRBV28	NA	TRBJ2-1	NA	TGTGCCAGCAGTCCATACGGGATTTACAATGAGCAGTTCTTC	CASSPYGIYNEQFF
TRBV3-1	NA	TRBJ2-7	NA	TGTGCCAGCAGCCAAGGGTGGCAAGGAGGGGAGCAGTACTTC	CASSQGWQGGEQYF
TRBV12-3/TRBV12-4	TRBD2	TRBJ2-2	NA	TGTGCCTGCCCAAGGGGAGGGCTCCTCAACACCGGGGAGCTGTTTTTT	CACPRGGLLNTGELFF
TRBV6-2/TRBV6-3	TRBD1	TRBJ2-1	NA	TGTGCCAGCCGTAAAACCGGGACAGGGGAGAACAATGAGCAGTTCTTC	CASRKTGTGENNEQFF
TRBV4-3	NA	TRBJ1-4	few	TGCGCCAGCAGCCCGAGCCGATCAACTAATGAAAAACTGTTTTTT	CASSPSRSTNEKLFF
TRBV7-9	NA	TRBJ1-4	NA	TGTGCCAGCAGGCAGGGCGTTGAAAAACTGTTTTTT	CASRQGVEKLFF
TRBV30	NA	TRBJ2-7	once	TGTGCCTGGAGAGTTGTGGCTAGCAACGAGCAGTACTTC	CAWRVVASNEQYF
TRBV9	NA	TRBJ2-7	NA	TGTGCCAGCAGCCCCACGGGGGACCTATCCTACGAGCAGTACTTC	CASSPTGDLSYEQYF
TRBV30	NA	TRBJ2-3	NA	TGTGCCTGGGACAGCGACACAGATACGCAGTATTTT	CAWDSDTDTQYF